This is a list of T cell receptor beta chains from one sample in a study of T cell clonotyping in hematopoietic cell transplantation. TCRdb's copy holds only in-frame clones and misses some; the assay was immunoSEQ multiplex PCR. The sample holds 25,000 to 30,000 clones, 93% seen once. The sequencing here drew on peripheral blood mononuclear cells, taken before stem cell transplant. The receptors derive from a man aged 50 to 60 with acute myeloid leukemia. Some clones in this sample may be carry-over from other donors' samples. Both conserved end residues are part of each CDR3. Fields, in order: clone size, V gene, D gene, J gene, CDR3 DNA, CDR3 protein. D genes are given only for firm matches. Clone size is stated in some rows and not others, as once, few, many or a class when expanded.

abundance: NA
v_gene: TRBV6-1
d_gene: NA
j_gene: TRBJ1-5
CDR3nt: TGTGCCAGCAGGGGGTCAGATCAGCCCCAGCATTTT
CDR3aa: CASRGSDQPQHF

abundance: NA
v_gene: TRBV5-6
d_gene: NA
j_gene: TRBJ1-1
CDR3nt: TGTGCCAGCAGCTTGCGGGGGAACACTGAAGCTTTCTTT
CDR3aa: CASSLRGNTEAFF

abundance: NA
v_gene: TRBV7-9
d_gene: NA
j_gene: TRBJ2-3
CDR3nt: TGTGCCAGCAGCCTCAACGTGGGCTGGACGGATACGCAGTATTTT
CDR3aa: CASSLNVGWTDTQYF

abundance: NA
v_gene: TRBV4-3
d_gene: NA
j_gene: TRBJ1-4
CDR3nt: TGCGCCAGCAGCCTGATATCAGGGATTGAAAAACTGTTTTTT
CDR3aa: CASSLISGIEKLFF

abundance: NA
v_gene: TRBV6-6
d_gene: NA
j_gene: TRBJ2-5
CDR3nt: TGTGCCAGCAGCTACCGGACCTCCGGGGAGACCCAGTACTTC
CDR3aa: CASSYRTSGETQYF

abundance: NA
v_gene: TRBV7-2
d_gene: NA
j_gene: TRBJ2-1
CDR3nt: TGTGCCAGCAGCTTGTGGGGGGGGGCCGGGGATGAGCAGTTCTTC
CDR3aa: CASSLWGGAGDEQFF

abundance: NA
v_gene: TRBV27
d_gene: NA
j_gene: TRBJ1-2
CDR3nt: TGTGCCAGCAGTGTAGGTCCCAGAATCTATGGCTACACCTTC
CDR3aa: CASSVGPRIYGYTF

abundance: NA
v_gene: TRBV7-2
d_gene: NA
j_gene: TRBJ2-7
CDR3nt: TGTGCCAGCAGCTCCGGACGTAATACCTACGAGCAGTACTTC
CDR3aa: CASSSGRNTYEQYF

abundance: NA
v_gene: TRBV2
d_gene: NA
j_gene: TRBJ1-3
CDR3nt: TGTGCCAGCAGGACCGGGACGGCGAGCTCTGGAAACACCATATATTTT
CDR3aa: CASRTGTASSGNTIYF

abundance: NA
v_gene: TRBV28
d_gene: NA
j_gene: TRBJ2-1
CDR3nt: TGTGCCAGCAGTTTCCCGCAACTGGCCTCTGAGCAGTTCTTC
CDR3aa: CASSFPQLASEQFF

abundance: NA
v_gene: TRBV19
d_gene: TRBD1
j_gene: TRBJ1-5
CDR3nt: TGTGCCAGTAGTGTTGACAGGGATCAGCCCCAGCATTTT
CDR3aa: CASSVDRDQPQHF

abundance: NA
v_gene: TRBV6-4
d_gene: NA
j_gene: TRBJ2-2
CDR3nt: TGTGCCAGCAGTACCCGACACGCCACCGGGGAGCTGTTTTTT
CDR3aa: CASSTRHATGELFF

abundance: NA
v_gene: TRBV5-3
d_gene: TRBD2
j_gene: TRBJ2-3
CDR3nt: TGTGCCAGAAGCTTGTTATTGGCGGGAGTGCGCCCTACGCAGTATTTT
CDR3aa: CARSLLLAGVRPTQYF

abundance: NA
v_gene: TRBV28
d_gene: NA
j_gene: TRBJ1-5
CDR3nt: TGTGCCAGCAGTCCTGGACAGTATCAGCCCCAGCATTTT
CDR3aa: CASSPGQYQPQHF

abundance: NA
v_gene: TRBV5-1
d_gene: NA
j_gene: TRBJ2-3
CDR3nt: TGCGCCAGCAGCTCCGCTACAGATACGCAGTATTTT
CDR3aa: CASSSATDTQYF

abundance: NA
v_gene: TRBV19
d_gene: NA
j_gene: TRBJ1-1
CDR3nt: TGTGCCAGTAGACCCCCGGGCGGGAACACTGAAGCTTTCTTT
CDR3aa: CASRPPGGNTEAFF

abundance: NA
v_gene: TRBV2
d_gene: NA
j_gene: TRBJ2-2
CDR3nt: TGTGCCAGCAGTGCGGAGGGGCAGGACACCGGGGAGCTGTTTTTT
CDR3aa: CASSAEGQDTGELFF

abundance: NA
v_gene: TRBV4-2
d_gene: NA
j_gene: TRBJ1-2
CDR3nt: TGTGCCAGCAGCCAAGGGGGAAGGGTTGGAGGCTACACCTTC
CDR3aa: CASSQGGRVGGYTF

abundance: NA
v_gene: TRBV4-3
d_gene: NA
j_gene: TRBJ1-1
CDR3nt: TGCGCCAGCAGCCAAGAACGGGCGGGGGCTGAAGCTTTCTTT
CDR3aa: CASSQERAGAEAFF

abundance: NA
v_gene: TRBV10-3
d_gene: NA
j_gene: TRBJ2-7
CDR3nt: TGTGCCATCAGTGGCTCAAGTCTGAGCTCCTACGAGCAGTACTTC
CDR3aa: CAISGSSLSSYEQYF

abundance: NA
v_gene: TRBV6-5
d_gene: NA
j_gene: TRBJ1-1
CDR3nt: TGTGCCAGCAGGCGGGGGACAAACACTGAAGCTTTCTTT
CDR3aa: CASRRGTNTEAFF

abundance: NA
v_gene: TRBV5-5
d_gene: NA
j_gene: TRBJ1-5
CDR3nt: TGTGCCAGCAGCTTGGGCTGGAGATTCAATCAGCCCCAGCATTTT
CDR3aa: CASSLGWRFNQPQHF

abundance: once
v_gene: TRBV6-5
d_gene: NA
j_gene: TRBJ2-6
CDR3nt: TGTGCCAGCAGTTCGGACGCCTCTGGGGCCAACGTCCTGACTTTC
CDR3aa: CASSSDASGANVLTF

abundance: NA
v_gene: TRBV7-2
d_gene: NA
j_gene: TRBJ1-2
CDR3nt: TGTGCCAGCAGCGGAGTGGGCTATGGCTACACCTTC
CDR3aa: CASSGVGYGYTF

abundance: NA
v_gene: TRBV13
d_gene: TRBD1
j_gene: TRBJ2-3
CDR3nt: TGTGCCAGCAGCGCGGACAGGGGCCTGCCAGATACGCAGTATTTT
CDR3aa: CASSADRGLPDTQYF

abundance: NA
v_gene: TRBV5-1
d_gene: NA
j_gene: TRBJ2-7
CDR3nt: TGCGCCAGCAGCTTGGCCCCCGGGGACGAGCAGTACTTC
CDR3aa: CASSLAPGDEQYF

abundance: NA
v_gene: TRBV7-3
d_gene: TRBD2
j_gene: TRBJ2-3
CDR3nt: TGTGCCAGCAGACTAGCGGGGGGGTCAGATACGCAGTATTTT
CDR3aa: CASRLAGGSDTQYF

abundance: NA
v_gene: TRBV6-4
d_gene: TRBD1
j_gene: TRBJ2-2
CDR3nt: TGTGCCAGCAGACACCGCCGGAACAGGGGGCGCACCGGGGAGCTGTTTTTT
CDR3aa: CASRHRRNRGRTGELFF

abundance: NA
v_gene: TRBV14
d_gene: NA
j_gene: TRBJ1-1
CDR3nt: TGTGCCAGCAGCCAGTTAGATGGGATGAACACTGAAGCTTTCTTT
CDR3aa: CASSQLDGMNTEAFF

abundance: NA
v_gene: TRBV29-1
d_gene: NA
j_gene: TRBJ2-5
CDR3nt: TGCAGCGTTGAAGATGGCTGGGAGACCCAGTACTTC
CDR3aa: CSVEDGWETQYF

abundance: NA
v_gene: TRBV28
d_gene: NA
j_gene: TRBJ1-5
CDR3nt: TGTGCCAGCAGTCGGGGAGGGAATAATCAGCCCCAGCATTTT
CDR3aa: CASSRGGNNQPQHF

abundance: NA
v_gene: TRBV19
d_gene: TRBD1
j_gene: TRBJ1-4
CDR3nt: TGTGCCAGTAGTATATTGCGACAGGGTGGTGAAAAACTGTTTTTT
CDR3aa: CASSILRQGGEKLFF

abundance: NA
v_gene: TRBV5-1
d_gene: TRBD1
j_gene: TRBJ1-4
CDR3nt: TGCGCCAGCAAGACAGGGGGGGATGAAAAACTGTTTTTT
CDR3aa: CASKTGGDEKLFF

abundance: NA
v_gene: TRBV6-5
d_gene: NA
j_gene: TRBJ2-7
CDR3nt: TGTGCCAGCAAGCCTAGGTTGACCAACTCCTACGAGCAGTACTTC
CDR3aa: CASKPRLTNSYEQYF

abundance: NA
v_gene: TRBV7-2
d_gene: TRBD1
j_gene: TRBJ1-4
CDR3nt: TGTGCCAGCAGCTCGACAGGGTGGTCTAATGAAAAACTGTTTTTT
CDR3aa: CASSSTGWSNEKLFF

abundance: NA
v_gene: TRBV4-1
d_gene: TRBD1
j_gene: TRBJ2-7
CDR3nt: TGCGCCAGCAGCCAAGAAGGGACAGGGAGGTACGAGCAGTACTTC
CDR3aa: CASSQEGTGRYEQYF

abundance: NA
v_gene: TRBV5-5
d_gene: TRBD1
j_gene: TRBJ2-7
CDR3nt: TGTGCCAGCAGCCTCAACCCGGGACAGGCTATCTACGAGCAGTACTTC
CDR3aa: CASSLNPGQAIYEQYF

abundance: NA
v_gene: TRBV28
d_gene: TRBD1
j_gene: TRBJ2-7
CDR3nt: TGTGCCACCCGGACAGGGTACTACGAGCAGTACTTC
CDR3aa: CATRTGYYEQYF

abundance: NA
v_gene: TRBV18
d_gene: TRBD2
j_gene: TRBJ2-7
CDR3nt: TGTGCCAGCTCACCCATAGCGGGGGCGTCTGGCGAGCAGTACTTC
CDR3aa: CASSPIAGASGEQYF

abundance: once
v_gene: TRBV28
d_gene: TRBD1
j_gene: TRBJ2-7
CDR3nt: TGTGCCAGCAGTGTGGGGACAGGGACCTACGAGCAGTACTTC
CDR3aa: CASSVGTGTYEQYF

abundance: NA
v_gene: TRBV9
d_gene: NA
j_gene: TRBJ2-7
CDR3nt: TGTGCCAGTGGCGGCGGCGGTTACGAGCAGTACTTC
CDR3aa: CASGGGGYEQYF

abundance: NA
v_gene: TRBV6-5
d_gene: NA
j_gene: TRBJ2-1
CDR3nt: TGTGCCAGCAGTTCGACCACAGGGGGCGGGGGGAGGCTCTTC
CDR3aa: CASSSTTGGGGRLF

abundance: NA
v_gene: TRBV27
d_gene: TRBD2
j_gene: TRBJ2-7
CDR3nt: TGTGCCAGCAGTTTATCAGCGGGAGAATCTTCCTACGAGCAGTACTTC
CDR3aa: CASSLSAGESSYEQYF